This T cell receptor beta chain was sequenced in a study of OX40 agonist ivuxolimab in advanced cancers. At the level of the study: The study treated patients with ivuxolimab, an agonistic anti-OX40 (CD134) antibody. Study-wide results and limits: Low normalized T-cell clonal expansion was additionally recorded for some nonresponders.

This clone occurred once. Its antigen is as yet unknown. Per the germline V gene, CDR1 is SGHKS and CDR2 is YYEKEE (reference sequence). There are 13 residues in the CDR3. J gave up 7 bases and V 5 bases, and 6 bases lay outside the gene matches. Sequencing used immunoSEQ multiplex PCR; TCRdb keeps in-frame clones, though not all of them. The repertoire has tens of thousands of clones, about 88% of them found once; the top ten carry less than 3%. The sample here was CD4+ or CD8+ T cells sorted from blood, taken in a trial of the OX40 agonist ivuxolimab. The gene calls are TRBV5-5 and TRBJ1-2; 9 bases fit TRBD1. This TCR derives from an adult with an advanced solid tumor such as melanoma, head and neck, liver or kidney cancer. The CDR3 region is CASSIQGAVGYTF. The CDR3 DNA reads as TGTGCCAGCAGTATACAGGGGGCGGTTGGCTACACCTTC.